This note documents a single T cell receptor (beta chain) sequence. This sample was included in a study of radiotherapy plus CTLA-4 blockade in lung cancer. Data came from immunoSEQ multiplex PCR; TCRdb stores just in-frame clones and leaves some out. The data show nearly 15,000 clones, 72% seen once. Germline values: CDR1 KGHSH, CDR2 LQKENI. This CDR3 spans 18 amino acids. V lost 2 bases and J 0 bases, leaving 20 bases between the germline ends. The source material was peripheral blood, sampled from a patient treated with radiotherapy plus ipilimumab. J is TRBJ2-7 and V is TRBV18, with a tentative D call TRBD1 (6 bases). This TCR derives from a human donor with non-small cell lung cancer whose response to radiotherapy plus ipilimumab could not be evaluated. CDR3 region: CASSPGGLQGTSSYEQYV. CDR3 nucleotides: TGTGCCAGCTCACCAGGAGGTTTACAGGGTACGAGCTCCTACGAGCAGTACGTC.